This T cell receptor beta chain originates from a study of CD8 T cells in ankylosing spondylitis. MiXCR, run by TCRdb on the 5' RACE reads, gives a single entry per CDR3 protein. Of around 320,000 distinct CDR3 sequences listed, 20% are singletons. The length of the CDR3 is 14 residues. The germline V gene has CDR1 DFQATT and CDR2 SNEGSKA (reference sequence). The V and J ends lost 4 bases and 8 bases, in that order; junction bases with no gene match: 13. General study results and limits: Made up of roughly 8 highly homologous variants, a TCR beta motif appeared characteristic of ankylosing spondylitis blood. The authors reported significant enrichment of disease-linked clones in matched ankylosing spondylitis synovial fluid. CD8+ cells made up the disease-linked clones, which were relatively rare in peripheral blood.

This clonotype appeared many times. Its antigen is unknown. V and J are TRBV20-1 and TRBJ1-2; TRBD1 aligns across 7 bases. The receptor's source is a female donor with ankylosing spondylitis or in good health (not recorded which). The sequencing input was blood, either unsorted or a sorted T cell fraction (not recorded which). The CDR3 loop reads CSATLQGQSGGYTF. The CDR3 coding sequence is TGCAGTGCTACCTTACAGGGACAGTCGGGGGGCTACACCTTC.